The 13 T cell receptor beta chains given below trace back to one sample, sequenced in a study of identical twins. TCRdb redid the calling of the 5' RACE reads with MiXCR, one entry per CDR3 protein. The sample has 500,000 to 650,000 distinct CDR3 sequences; just over 7% are singletons. These data were also reused for a study on yellow fever vaccine responses in identical twins.

The sequenced sample consisted of PBMCs. These receptors came from a woman under 30 in good health.

This clonotype was counted once. This clone may be a read error of a much larger clone one base away. The V and J genes are TRBV28 and TRBJ2-7; 8 nucleotides agree with TRBD1. The CDR3 consists of 18 residues. The V gene's germline CDR1 is MDHEN and CDR2 SYDVKM. CDR3 sequence reads: CASSPRGRGRDRSYQQYF. The CDR3 region has the DNA TGTGCCAGCAGTCCCAGGGGGCGGGGACGGGACCGCTCCTACCAGCAGTACTTC.

This clonotype was counted only a few times. The rearrangement uses TRBV7-9 and TRBJ2-1, with D perhaps TRBD2 (6 bases). From germline, CDR1 is SEHNR and CDR2 FQNEAQ (reference sequence). This CDR3 contains 13 residues. V dropped 5 bases and J dropped 7 bases, with 12 bases sitting between them. The CDR3 sequence is CASSAGTGNEQFF. The CDR3 region has the DNA TGTGCCAGCAGCGCCGGGACTGGGAATGAGCAGTTCTTC.

In its sample, this clonotype was seen many times. This chain links TRBV6-5 with TRBJ1-1, with D unresolved. V was cut by 0 bases and J by 10 bases, with 12 bases left in between. This CDR3 has 13 amino acids. Per germline, CDR1 MNHEY and CDR2 SVGAGI. CDR3 region: CASSYSRGSAAFF. Written as DNA, the CDR3 is TGTGCCAGCAGTTACTCACGGGGTTCGGCAGCTTTCTTT.

There are many counts of this clonotype. The chain uses TRBV12-3 or TRBV12-4 and TRBJ2-1; 9 nucleotides align to TRBD1. This CDR3 region has 13 residues. J lost 13 bases, V lost 3 bases, and 7 bases had no gene match. In DNA form, the CDR3 reads TGTGCCAGCAGTTTTTACAGGGGGCGGGAACAGTTCTTC. This gives the protein CASSFYRGREQFF.

The chain uses TRBV10-1 and TRBJ2-1; TRBD2 agrees at 12 bases. The J segment lost 9 bases and the V segment lost 0 bases, leaving 6 bases of the junction unmatched. The CDR3 loop spans 16 amino acids. Germline lookup yields CDR1 WNHNN and CDR2 SYGVQD (reference sequence). The CDR3 bases are TGCGCCAGCAGTGAGTCACTAGCGGGGGGTTTCATTGAGCAGTTCTTC. It encodes CASSESLAGGFIEQFF.

J is TRBJ1-4 and V is TRBV12-3 or TRBV12-4; 9 positions match TRBD1. The CDR3 runs to 14 residues. The V segment lost 5 bases and the J segment 10 bases; nucleotides outside the gene matches: 8. This chain's CDR3 is CASSGDRVGGKLFF. In DNA, the CDR3 is TGTGCCAGCAGTGGGGACAGGGTTGGCGGAAAACTGTTTTTT.

The chain links TRBV24-1 to TRBJ2-2; D assignment may be TRBD1 or TRBD2 (5 bases each). The V gene's germline CDR1 is KGHDR and CDR2 SFDVKD. The germline V and J ends were trimmed by 9 bases and 2 bases, with 12 bases remaining between them. The CDR3 length is 14 residues. CDR3 nucleotide sequence: TGTGCCACCTCCCCTGGGGGAAACACCGGGGAGCTGTTTTTT. Amino acids: CATSPGGNTGELFF.

The V call is TRBV7-8, the J call TRBJ2-7; unclear D gene. The V and J ends lost 5 bases and 0 bases respectively, with 11 bases between them. The length of the CDR3 is 14 residues. CDR1 SGHVS and CDR2 FQNEAQ come from the germline V gene. This CDR3 is CASSRLLSSYEQYV. CDR3 in DNA: TGTGCCAGCAGCCGACTCCTGAGCTCCTACGAGCAGTACGTC.

This clonotype was recorded many times. The rearrangement links TRBV4-1 to TRBJ2-3; 12 positions agree with TRBD2. Germline V gives CDR1 MGHRA, CDR2 YSYEKL. The CDR3 covers 18 residues. J was trimmed by 2 bases and V by 0 bases; bases with no gene match: 6. CDR3 in amino acids: CASSQDTSGRQNTDTQYF. For the CDR3, the DNA is TGCGCCAGCAGCCAAGATACTAGCGGGAGGCAAAACACAGATACGCAGTATTTT.

The chain links TRBV29-1 to TRBJ1-1; D ambiguous. V was clipped by 6 bases and J by 3 bases, with 11 bases between them. This CDR3 region has 12 residues. Germline CDR1 and CDR2: SQVTM and ANQGSEA. The chain's CDR3 is CSVAWLDTEAFF. CDR3 DNA: TGCAGCGTCGCCTGGTTGGACACTGAAGCTTTCTTT.

This clonotype was counted only a few times. This chain uses TRBV11-3 with TRBJ2-2; D uncertain. V gave up 3 bases and J gave up 5 bases, with 16 bases separating them. Per germline, CDR1 SGHNT and CDR2 YENEEA. The CDR3 runs 16 residues. The CDR3, as DNA: TGTGCCAGCAGCTTCCTCGGCGCAGCCAGAACCGGGGAGCTGTTTTTT. Translated: CASSFLGAARTGELFF. Complete variable domain (other parts from reference TRBV11-3 and TRBJ2-2): EAGVVQSPRYKIIEKKQPVAFWCNPISGHNTLYWYLQNLGQGPELLIRYENEEAVDDSQLPKDRFSAERLKGVDSTLKIQPAELGDSAVYLCASSFLGAARTGELFFGEGSRLTVL.

This clonotype was observed a few times. The gene calls are TRBV5-1 and TRBJ1-1, with a possible D match to TRBD1 (5 bases). Germline lookup yields CDR1 SGHRS and CDR2 YFSETQ. The ends were cut back, 0 bases at V and 5 bases at J, with 14 bases in the middle. The CDR3 spans 15 residues. The DNA for the CDR3 is TGCGCCAGCAGCTTGGCGTGGGGCCGCGGGACTGAAGCTTTCTTT. It is translated as CASSLAWGRGTEAFF. Full variable domain (rest looked up from reference TRBV5-1 and TRBJ1-1): KAGVTQTPRYLIKTRGQQVTLSCSPISGHRSVSWYQQTPGQGLQFLFEYFSETQRNKGNFPGRFSGRQFSNSRSEMNVSTLELGDSALYLCASSLAWGRGTEAFFGQGTRLTVV.

This chain links TRBV14 with TRBJ1-1; D unresolved. Germline V gives CDR1 SGHDN, CDR2 FVKESK. The CDR3 sequence is 15 residues long. The V gene lost 1 base and the J gene lost 5 bases, with 14 bases spanning the gap. CDR3 sequence reads: CASSQAQWYGTEAFF. The CDR3 DNA reads TGTGCCAGCAGCCAAGCCCAGTGGTATGGAACTGAAGCTTTCTTT.